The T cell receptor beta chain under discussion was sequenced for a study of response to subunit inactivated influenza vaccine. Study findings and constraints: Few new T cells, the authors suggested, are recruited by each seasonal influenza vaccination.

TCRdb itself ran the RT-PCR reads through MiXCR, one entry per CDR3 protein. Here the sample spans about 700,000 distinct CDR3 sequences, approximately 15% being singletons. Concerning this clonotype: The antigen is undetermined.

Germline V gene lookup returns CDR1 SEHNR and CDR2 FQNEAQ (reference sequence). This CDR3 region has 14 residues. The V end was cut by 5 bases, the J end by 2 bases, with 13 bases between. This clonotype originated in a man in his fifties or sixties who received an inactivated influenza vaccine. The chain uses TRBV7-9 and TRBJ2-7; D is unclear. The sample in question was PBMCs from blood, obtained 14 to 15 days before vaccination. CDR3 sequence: CASSHGFSPYEQYF. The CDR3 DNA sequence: TGTGCCAGCAGCCACGGCTTTAGTCCCTACGAGCAGTACTTC.